This is a list of T cell receptor beta chains from one sample in a study of CD4 T cells in relation to SARS-CoV-2 and coronaviruses. Measured with immunoSEQ multiplex PCR; TCRdb has only the in-frame clones, and not every one. The sample lists around 20,000 clones, about three fifths seen once, with 11% in the top ten. These receptors' antigens are unknown. Sequencing input: CD4+ T cells from PBMCs, cultured in vitro. The source is a human donor in good health. Each CDR3 is given with its conserved first and last residue. Each record gives: V gene, CDR3 length, CDR3 protein.

V: TRBV7-2; length: 15; CDR3: CASSLWRGEGNEQFF
V: TRBV29-1; length: 15; CDR3: CSVGRTSGSTDTQYF
V: TRBV3-1/TRBV3-2; length: 12; CDR3: CASSPSGRTLFF
V: TRBV5-1; length: 15; CDR3: CASSLELAGRREQYF
V: TRBV2; length: 15; CDR3: CASSEERASNQPQHF
V: TRBV6-5; length: 14; CDR3: CASSYGRTGNTIYF
V: TRBV11-3; length: 19; CDR3: CASSSSLSAYRFWGTEAFF
V: TRBV2; length: 15; CDR3: CASSGTGTGVETQYF
V: TRBV7-3; length: 13; CDR3: CASSGETGREQYF
V: TRBV4-3; length: 18; CDR3: CASSQGASGGHQQETQYF
V: TRBV5-8; length: 14; CDR3: CASSLEVVSTEAFF
V: TRBV6-5; length: 15; CDR3: CASSFPRAVGETQYF
V: TRBV10-3; length: 15; CDR3: CASRGQGMYNSPLHF
V: TRBV7-2; length: 14; CDR3: CASSLDSVGNTIYF
V: TRBV4-2; length: 15; CDR3: CASSQDLQGQETQYF
V: TRBV2; length: 14; CDR3: CATRAGGNTGELFF
V: TRBV2; length: 15; CDR3: CASNHLGVRNTEAFF
V: TRBV6-5; length: 15; CDR3: CASRTGTGNSYEQYF
V: TRBV12-5; length: 13; CDR3: CASGLQGAGGYTF
V: TRBV5-1; length: 13; CDR3: CASSLEEGTEAFF
V: TRBV4-3; length: 13; CDR3: CASSPGLPYEQYF
V: TRBV6-1; length: 17; CDR3: CASSEYLAGGATDTQYF
V: TRBV7-2; length: 16; CDR3: CASSLAWTGIGLEQYF
V: TRBV5-8; length: 13; CDR3: CASSLETSNEQFF
V: TRBV11-3; length: 15; CDR3: CASSLYGTAHYEQYF
V: TRBV5-6; length: 16; CDR3: CASSFPNPGQGYEQYF
V: TRBV18; length: 14; CDR3: CASSPEGGAYEQYF
V: TRBV19; length: 19; CDR3: CASSRSLRTSGASSYEQYF
V: TRBV21-1; length: 16; CDR3: CASSSRQALLGETQYF
V: TRBV2; length: 15; CDR3: CASSTDRGDHYGYTF
V: TRBV6-2/TRBV6-3; length: 15; CDR3: CASSSHSGGSYEQYF
V: TRBV6-5; length: 15; CDR3: CASSYVRGVSYEQYF
V: TRBV2; length: 13; CDR3: CASSGTGGTEAFF
V: TRBV7-2; length: 14; CDR3: CASRPTYSGNTIYF
V: TRBV6-2/TRBV6-3; length: 15; CDR3: CASSYGGRVQETQYF
V: TRBV6-5; length: 13; CDR3: CASTRGPNNEQFF
V: TRBV10-3; length: 14; CDR3: CAHQSGPNTGELFF
V: TRBV6-5; length: 14; CDR3: CASSRGQLNTEAFF
V: TRBV5-6; length: 12; CDR3: CASRGVTYEQYF
V: TRBV4-1; length: 17; CDR3: CASSRGTSGGSYNEQFF
V: TRBV5-1; length: 19; CDR3: CASSLAPSGRTSSYNEQFF
V: TRBV28; length: 12; CDR3: CASKLFREKLFF
V: TRBV24-1; length: 12; CDR3: CATSDFHGTQHF
V: TRBV7-9; length: 15; CDR3: CASSPRGPPNYGYTF
V: TRBV6-5; length: 13; CDR3: CASSPTRGEGYTF
V: TRBV2; length: 14; CDR3: CASSPGSNTGELFF
V: TRBV7-9; length: 16; CDR3: CASSLAGGPGTDTQYF
V: TRBV11-2; length: 12; CDR3: CASSLGRETQYF
V: TRBV4-2; length: 15; CDR3: CASSQAGTMNTEAFF
V: TRBV7-9; length: 12; CDR3: CASSLVGHEQYF
V: TRBV5-8; length: 15; CDR3: CASISSTGGYNEQFF
V: TRBV5-3; length: 17; CDR3: CARSLTRTSLPDNEQFF
V: TRBV3-1/TRBV3-2; length: 16; CDR3: CASSQGRSYRPTEAFF